The 17 T cell receptor beta chains below come from one sample, sequenced in a study of T-cell reconstitution after alpha-beta-depleted transplantation in children (TCRdb year 2016). This specimen's treatment or condition label, per the study, means: allogeneic hematopoietic cell transplantation with graft depleted of TCRalphabeta T cells and CD19 B cells. The protocol used for the library was PCR. The instrument given in TCRdb is Illumina HiSeq 2500. TCR libraries were prepared with molecular barcoding, using unique molecular identifiers to normalize TCRbeta repertoire quantification. TCRdb took the public reads, trimmed them with fastp at Q25, ran MiXCR for clone calling and kept in-frame beta chains. A single entry per CDR3 protein holds the most common genes and DNA from its merged rows. This sample is represented by 550,000 to 800,000 distinct CDR3 sequences; roughly 13% of them were singletons. 0.79% of the sample rests with the top ten.

The sample in question was PBMCs, obtained before TCRalphabeta/CD19-depleted stem cell transplant. The receptors were sampled from a girl aged 2-15 years with congenital amegakaryocytic thrombocytopenia, due to receive a stem cell transplant.

Many counts were recorded for this clonotype. The chain uses TRBV12-3 or TRBV12-4 and TRBJ2-7; tentative D call: TRBD2 (6 bases). The germline V and J ends were trimmed by 0 bases and 1 base, with 10 bases remaining between them. The CDR3 loop spans 15 amino acids. CDR3 amino acids: CASSLALEGSYEQYF. DNA for the CDR3: TGTGCCAGCAGTTTAGCGCTGGAGGGGTCCTACGAGCAGTACTTC.

In this sample, this clonotype turned up many times. The rearrangement uses TRBV7-9 and TRBJ2-7, with a possible D match to TRBD1 (6 bases). Germline CDR1 is SEHNR and CDR2 is FQNEAQ (reference sequence). Trimming left V 5 bases short and J 4 bases short, with 15 bases between. CDR3 length: 14 amino acids. The CDR3 loop is CASSLAGGRYEQYF. The CDR3 nucleotides are TGTGCCAGCAGCCTGGCTGGGGGCCGATACGAGCAGTACTTC.

The V gene is TRBV12-3 or TRBV12-4, the J gene TRBJ1-1, with TRBD1 as a possible D gene (5 bases). This CDR3 is built from 13 residues. Trimming removed 2 bases at V and 6 bases at J, with 10 bases between. In nucleotides, the CDR3 is TGTGCCAGCAGTTTACACAGGCGGGCTGAAGCTTTCTTT. This translates into CASSLHRRAEAFF.

With regard to this clonotype: Possible read error: a much larger clone is one base away. The chain employs TRBV6-2 or TRBV6-3 and TRBJ2-6; no firm D call. CDR3 size: 14 residues. Trimming shortened V by 6 bases and J by 0 bases, and 6 bases separated the two germline ends. CDR1 is MNHEY, CDR2 SVGEGT, per germline. CDR3 protein: CASSHSSGANVLTF. The CDR3 DNA sequence: TGTGCCAGCAGCCACAGCTCTGGGGCCAACGTCCTGACTTTC.

This clonotype was seen a handful of times. V usage is TRBV5-1 and J usage is TRBJ2-5; TRBD2 might be the D (5 bases). This CDR3 contains 15 residues. The germline gives CDR1 SGHRS, CDR2 YFSETQ. V lost 0 bases and J lost 5, with 14 bases in between. The CDR3 DNA is TGCGCCAGCAGCTTGGCCTCGGGGATTGAGGAGACCCAGTACTTC. Translating gives CASSLASGIEETQYF.

This clonotype was observed a handful of times. The V and J genes are TRBV12-3 or TRBV12-4 and TRBJ2-7; TRBD2 aligns across 14 bases. With V trimmed by 5 bases and J by 4 bases, 7 bases remained unmatched. CDR3 length: 16 amino acids. The CDR3 DNA is TGTGCCAGCAGTGGCCCGGGACTAGCGGGAGCATACGAGCAGTACTTC. Translation: CASSGPGLAGAYEQYF.

In this sample, this clonotype turned up many times. This chain connects TRBV7-2 to TRBJ2-7; D remains ambiguous. This CDR3 is built from 14 residues. CDR1 and CDR2 from the germline V gene are SGHTA and FQGNSA. Trimming stripped 1 base from V and 2 bases from J, with 9 bases between. CDR3: CASSLEQLPYEQYF. DNA for the CDR3: TGTGCCAGCAGCTTAGAACAGCTGCCCTACGAGCAGTACTTC.

Many counts were recorded for this clonotype. J is TRBJ2-3 and V is TRBV12-3 or TRBV12-4; D may correspond to TRBD1 or TRBD2 (5 bases each). V dropped 3 bases and J dropped 0 bases, with 16 bases sitting between them. The CDR3 runs 17 residues. The CDR3 DNA sequence: TGTGCCAGCAGTTTGGGGCCCCAGCGGACTAGCACAGATACGCAGTATTTT. Encoded protein: CASSLGPQRTSTDTQYF.

This clonotype has a count of ten or more. The J gene is TRBJ2-3, the V gene TRBV9; 10 bases line up with TRBD2. Germline-derived CDR1 and CDR2 are SGDLS and YYNGEE. With V trimmed by 0 bases and J by 6 bases, 7 bases remained unmatched. The length of the CDR3 is 16 residues. In DNA, the CDR3 is TGTGCCAGCAGCGTAGACTCTAGCGGGAGAGTTGATACGCAGTATTTT. It translates to CASSVDSSGRVDTQYF.

The chain employs TRBV20-1 and TRBJ2-7; TRBD2 agrees at 14 bases. Germline trimming cut 3 bases from V and 6 bases from J; bases unmatched to any gene: 7. This CDR3 is built from 15 residues. The germline CDR1 and CDR2 sequences are DFQATT and SNEGSKA (reference sequence). CDR3 protein: CSARRLAGGYFEQYF. CDR3 nucleotides: TGCAGTGCTAGGCGACTAGCGGGAGGGTATTTCGAGCAGTACTTC.

This clonotype has a handful of counts. This chain connects TRBV5-1 to TRBJ2-2; D is uncertain. This CDR3 spans 17 amino acids. From germline, CDR1 is SGHRS and CDR2 YFSETQ. The germline V and J ends were trimmed by 2 bases and 0 bases, with 14 bases remaining between them. As DNA, the CDR3 is TGCGCCAGCAGCTTTGACCCCACGGGTCCGAACACCGGGGAGCTGTTTTTT. It codes for CASSFDPTGPNTGELFF.

This chain links TRBV9 with TRBJ1-2; a possible D gene is TRBD1 (6 bases). The ends were cut back, 3 bases at V and 9 bases at J, with 18 bases in the middle. From germline, CDR1 is SGDLS and CDR2 YYNGEE. This CDR3 region has 14 residues. In nucleotides, the CDR3 is TGTGCCAGCAGCGCTGGACAGACCCATCTCAGCTACACCTTC. Its protein product is CASSAGQTHLSYTF.

The CDR3: CSARNAGESYEQYF. CDR3 bases: TGCAGTGCTAGGAACGCGGGAGAGAGCTACGAGCAGTACTTC. The genes are TRBV20-1 and TRBJ2-7, with 7 positions matching TRBD2. The CDR3 runs 14 residues. With 3 bases clipped from V and 3 bases from J, the junction kept 8 bases outside the gene matches. Looked up from germline, CDR1 is DFQATT and CDR2 is SNEGSKA (reference sequence).

The chain combines TRBV7-9 with TRBJ2-7; D remains unclear. The CDR3 spans 14 residues. Deletions cut 8 bases from V and 2 bases from J, with 16 bases between. Germline CDR1 SEHNR, CDR2 FQNEAQ (reference sequence). CDR3 residues: CASSKSVVTYEQYF. CDR3 DNA: TGTGCCAGCTCTAAGTCGGTCGTGACCTACGAGCAGTACTTC.

The V gene is TRBV5-1, the J gene TRBJ1-5, with D perhaps TRBD1 (5 bases). Germline V gene data show CDR1 as SGHRS and CDR2 as YFSETQ. Trimming removed 2 bases from V and 3 bases from J, with 9 bases in between. The CDR3 length is 14 residues. The CDR3 nucleotides read TGCGCCAGCAGCTTAGGGGAGCACAATCAGCCCCAGCATTTT. The encoded protein is CASSLGEHNQPQHF.

This clonotype was seen ten or more times. V usage is TRBV5-1 and J usage is TRBJ2-2; 9 bases line up with TRBD1. Trimming cost V 6 bases and J 3 bases; bases outside gene matches: 6. Per germline, CDR1 SGHRS and CDR2 YFSETQ. There are 15 residues in the CDR3. The CDR3 nucleotides read TGCGCCAGCACACCCAGGACAGGGGACACCGGGGAGCTGTTTTTT. Its protein is CASTPRTGDTGELFF.

The CDR3 is CASSYGDRAYEQYF. The CDR3 bases are TGTGCCAGCAGTTACGGGGACAGGGCCTACGAGCAGTACTTC. The V and J genes are TRBV5-4 and TRBJ2-7; 9 bases line up with TRBD1. V lost 5 bases to trimming and J lost 2 bases; unmatched junction nucleotides: 5. CDR3 length: 14 amino acids. Per germline, CDR1 SGHNT and CDR2 YYREEE (reference sequence).